These 19 T cell receptor beta chains were sequenced from one sample in a study of cytotoxic CD8 clonotypes in ibrutinib-treated CLL. The protocol was immunoSEQ multiplex PCR, while the TCRdb copy is restricted to in-frame clones and leaves out a portion. The repertoire holds around 250,000 clones, with roughly 70% as singletons. The sequencing used PBMCs, collected after 24 months of ibrutinib treatment. The receptors shown here come from a human donor with chronic lymphocytic leukemia.

The chain recombines TRBV7-9 with TRBJ2-5; D gene uncertain. Trimming took off 0 bases at V and 5 bases at J, with 7 bases between the two ends. This CDR3 contains 13 residues. CDR1 is SEHNR, CDR2 FQNEAQ, per germline (reference sequence). The CDR3 nucleotides read TGTGCCAGCAGCTTAGCGGGCCCGGAGACCCAGTACTTC. This gives the protein CASSLAGPETQYF.

The chain is built from TRBV7-2 and TRBJ2-1; D unresolved. Per the germline V gene, CDR1 is SGHTA and CDR2 is FQGNSA. V was trimmed by 5 bases and J by 3 bases, leaving 2 bases between them. The CDR3 spans 11 residues. The CDR3 sequence: CASSIYNEQFF. The CDR3, as DNA: TGTGCCAGCAGCATCTACAATGAGCAGTTCTTC.

The gene calls are TRBV7-6 and TRBJ1-4; D might be TRBD1 (5 bases). In germline, CDR1 is SGHVS, CDR2 FNYEAQ. V dropped 4 bases and J dropped 4 bases, with 16 bases sitting between them. The CDR3 is 16 residues long. Here the CDR3 DNA reads TGTGCCAGCAGCTCAAACGACAGACTCCGTAATGAAAAACTGTTTTTT. Translating gives CASSSNDRLRNEKLFF.

This clone showed up just once. This sequence joins TRBV7-9 and TRBJ2-7; D may be TRBD2 (6 bases). Germline V gene data show CDR1 as SEHNR and CDR2 as FQNEAQ (reference sequence). CDR3 length: 16 residues. Trimming removed 5 bases at V and 1 base at J, with 18 bases between. The CDR3 nucleotides are TGTGCCAGCAGCCAGGAGTTGGGCGGGGCATCCTACGAGCAGTACTTC. The encoded protein is CASSQELGGASYEQYF.

The chain carries TRBV28 and TRBJ2-7; the D gene could be TRBD1 or TRBD2 (8 bases each). The CDR3 length is 16 residues. V gave up 6 bases and J gave up 4 bases, with 22 bases separating them. Per the germline V gene, CDR1 is MDHEN and CDR2 is SYDVKM. As DNA, the CDR3 is TGTGCCAGCAGGTCCCCAGGGGGCGGGAGGAATTACGAGCAGTACTTC. Its translation is CASRSPGGGRNYEQYF.

The gene calls are TRBV5-1 and TRBJ2-3; D is uncertain. Germline CDR1 reads SGHRS; CDR2 reads YFSETQ. V lost 7 bases and J 6 bases, leaving 9 bases between the germline ends. CDR3 length equals 11 residues. DNA for the CDR3: TGCGCCAGCGCTAGGGATGATACGCAGTATTTT. Protein sequence: CASARDDTQYF.

With respect to this clone: The CDR3 end shows no conserved phenylalanine or tryptophan, and so a read error is likely. No DNA is shown, since the ends of the CDR3 on it are uncertain; the CDR3 is the one TCRdb lists. V and J are TRBV28 and TRBJ2-7; TRBD1, the table's D call, was not compared with the DNA. The germline V gene encodes CDR1 MDHEN and CDR2 SYDVKM. The CDR3 extends over 11 residues, inclusive of both ends. This chain's CDR3 is CASSLGDRVWI.

This CDR3 is CSVSSRLAQDTQYF. DNA of the CDR3: TGCAGCGTTTCTTCGAGACTAGCACAAGATACGCAGTATTTT. V and J are TRBV29-1 and TRBJ2-3; 7 bases line up with TRBD2. The germline V gene has CDR1 SQVTM and CDR2 ANQGSEA. With V trimmed by 5 bases and J by 5 bases, 10 bases remained unmatched. The CDR3 spans 14 residues.

This clone turned up a few times. This sequence joins TRBV28 and TRBJ2-7; D remains unclear. Germline assignment: CDR1 MDHEN and CDR2 SYDVKM. The CDR3 is 12 amino acids. The V and J ends lost 6 bases and 2 bases respectively, with 8 bases between them. The CDR3 protein is CASSPSAYEQYF. CDR3 nucleotide sequence: TGTGCCAGCAGCCCCTCGGCCTACGAGCAGTACTTC.

The chain links TRBV10-3 to TRBJ2-7; D is perhaps TRBD1 (6 bases). V dropped 11 bases and J dropped 2 bases, with 16 bases sitting between them. CDR1 is ENHRY, CDR2 SYGVKD, per germline. This CDR3 comprises 13 residues. CDR3 in DNA: TGTGCCTCCGGAGAGGGGGAACCCTACGAGCAGTACTTC. It is translated as CASGEGEPYEQYF.

The chain carries TRBV28 and TRBJ2-4; 9 bases line up with TRBD1. Germline V gene sequence: CDR1 MDHEN, CDR2 SYDVKM. V lost 6 bases and J lost 1; bases outside the gene matches: 7. This CDR3 comprises 16 residues. CDR3 in DNA: TGTGCCAGCAGCCCACGGACAGGGGTGGCCAAAAACATTCAGTACTTC. Protein: CASSPRTGVAKNIQYF.

This sequence joins TRBV28 and TRBJ2-7, with D possibly TRBD1 on 5 matching bases. Germline V gene lookup returns CDR1 MDHEN and CDR2 SYDVKM. V dropped 5 bases and J dropped 2 bases, with 13 bases sitting between them. The CDR3 is 14 residues long. The CDR3 DNA is TGTGCCAGCAGTCCTCAGGGTCAGGCCTACGAGCAGTACTTC. This translates into CASSPQGQAYEQYF. The full variable domain, with the rest looked up from reference TRBV28 and TRBJ2-7, is DVKVTQSSRYLVKRTGEKVFLECVQDMDHENMFWYRQDPGLGLRLIYFSYDVKMKEKGDIPEGYSVSREKKERFSLILESASTNQTSMYLCASSPQGQAYEQYFGPGTRLTVT.

This clone appeared a few times. This CDR3 is CASSPGRGQGYTF. As DNA, the CDR3 is TGTGCCAGCAGCCCGGGGAGGGGGCAGGGCTACACCTTC. The chain carries TRBV7-9 and TRBJ1-2; TRBD1 matches at 7 bases. The CDR3 consists of 13 residues. Germline CDR1 and CDR2: SEHNR and FQNEAQ (reference sequence). The V gene end was trimmed by 5 bases and the J gene end by 8 bases; junction bases not matched to a gene: 8.

J is TRBJ2-3 and V is TRBV28; weak D call: TRBD2 (5 bases). Trimming stripped 6 bases from V and 0 bases from J, with 13 bases between. The CDR3 contains 15 residues. Germline V gene data show CDR1 as MDHEN and CDR2 as SYDVKM. CDR3 loop: CASSPSGPSTDTQYF. CDR3 sequence (DNA): TGTGCCAGCAGCCCGAGCGGTCCTAGCACAGATACGCAGTATTTT. Drawing the rest from reference TRBV28 and TRBJ2-3, the complete variable domain is DVKVTQSSRYLVKRTGEKVFLECVQDMDHENMFWYRQDPGLGLRLIYFSYDVKMKEKGDIPEGYSVSREKKERFSLILESASTNQTSMYLCASSPSGPSTDTQYFGPGTRLTVL.

The V and J genes are TRBV19 and TRBJ2-1; tentatively, D is TRBD1 (6 bases). The CDR3 spans 14 residues. V was clipped by 3 bases and J by 6 bases, with 12 bases between them. The germline CDR1 and CDR2 sequences are LNHDA and SQIVND (reference sequence). The CDR3 loop is CASSIQDRFNEQFF. The DNA of the CDR3 is TGTGCCAGTAGTATCCAAGACAGGTTCAATGAGCAGTTCTTC.

This clone appeared a few times. V is TRBV4-2 and J is TRBJ2-5, with 7 nucleotides matching TRBD2. J lost 2 bases, V lost 0 bases, and 3 bases had no gene match. The CDR3 contains 15 residues. Germline V gives CDR1 LGHNA, CDR2 YNFKEQ. CDR3 DNA: TGTGCCAGCAGCCAAGATGGGGGGGGACAAGAGACCCAGTACTTC. Protein product: CASSQDGGGQETQYF.

In this sample, this clone turned up once. V usage is TRBV4-3 and J usage is TRBJ2-7; D is unclear. The germline V and J ends were trimmed by 1 base and 5 bases, with 12 bases remaining between them. CDR3 length: 14 amino acids. Looked up from germline, CDR1 is LGHNA and CDR2 is YSLEER. CDR3 sequence: CASSQGDTVHEQYF. For the CDR3, the DNA is TGCGCCAGCAGCCAAGGCGATACGGTCCACGAGCAGTACTTC.

The V call is TRBV19, the J call TRBJ1-1; unclear D gene. V lost 3 bases to trimming and J lost 3 bases, with 14 bases between them. The germline CDR1 and CDR2 sequences are LNHDA and SQIVND (reference sequence). CDR3 size: 15 residues. CDR3 residues: CASSIQRGKDTEAFF. CDR3 coding DNA: TGTGCCAGTAGTATCCAACGCGGTAAGGACACTGAAGCTTTCTTT.

The genes are TRBV7-8 and TRBJ2-7; D is undetermined. The CDR3 is made up of 14 amino acids. The germline gives CDR1 SGHVS, CDR2 FQNEAQ. The V and J ends lost 0 bases and 2 bases respectively, with 8 bases between them. The CDR3 spells CASSLALNPYEQYF. In DNA, the CDR3 is TGTGCCAGCAGCTTAGCCCTCAACCCCTACGAGCAGTACTTC.